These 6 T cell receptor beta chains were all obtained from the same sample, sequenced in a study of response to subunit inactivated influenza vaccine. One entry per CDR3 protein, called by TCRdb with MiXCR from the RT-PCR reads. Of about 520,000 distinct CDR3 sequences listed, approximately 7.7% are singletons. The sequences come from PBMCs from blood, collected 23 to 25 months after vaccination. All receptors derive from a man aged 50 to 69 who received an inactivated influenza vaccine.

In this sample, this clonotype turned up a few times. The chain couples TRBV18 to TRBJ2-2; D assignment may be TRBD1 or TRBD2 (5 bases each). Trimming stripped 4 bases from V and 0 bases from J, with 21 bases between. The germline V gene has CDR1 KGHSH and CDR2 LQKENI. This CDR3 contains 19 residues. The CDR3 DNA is TGTGCCAGCTCACTGCGCACCCCGGGGCCTGCCGCGAACACCGGGGAGCTGTTTTTT. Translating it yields CASSLRTPGPAANTGELFF.

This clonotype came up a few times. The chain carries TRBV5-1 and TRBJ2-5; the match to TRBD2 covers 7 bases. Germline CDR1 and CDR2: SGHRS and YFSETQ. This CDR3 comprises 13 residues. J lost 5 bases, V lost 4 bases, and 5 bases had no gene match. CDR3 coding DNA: TGCGCCAGCAGCCCGACCGGGGGGGAGACCCAGTACTTC. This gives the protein CASSPTGGETQYF. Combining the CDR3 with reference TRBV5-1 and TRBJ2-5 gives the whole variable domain KAGVTQTPRYLIKTRGQQVTLSCSPISGHRSVSWYQQTPGQGLQFLFEYFSETQRNKGNFPGRFSGRQFSNSRSEMNVSTLELGDSALYLCASSPTGGETQYFGPGTRLLVL.

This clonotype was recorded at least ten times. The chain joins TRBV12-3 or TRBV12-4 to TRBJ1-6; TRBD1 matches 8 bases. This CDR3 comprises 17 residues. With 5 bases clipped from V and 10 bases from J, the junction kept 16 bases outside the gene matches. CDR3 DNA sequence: TGTGCCAGCAGTGGACAAGCCGGGACAGGAGGCGGATCACCCCTCCACTTT. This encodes CASSGQAGTGGGSPLHF.

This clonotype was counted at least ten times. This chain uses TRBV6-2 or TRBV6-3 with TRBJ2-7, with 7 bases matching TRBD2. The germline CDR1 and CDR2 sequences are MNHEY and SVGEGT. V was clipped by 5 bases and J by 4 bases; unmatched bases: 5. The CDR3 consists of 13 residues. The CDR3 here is CASSSGISYEQYF. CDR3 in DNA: TGTGCCAGCAGTAGCGGGATATCGTACGAGCAGTACTTC.

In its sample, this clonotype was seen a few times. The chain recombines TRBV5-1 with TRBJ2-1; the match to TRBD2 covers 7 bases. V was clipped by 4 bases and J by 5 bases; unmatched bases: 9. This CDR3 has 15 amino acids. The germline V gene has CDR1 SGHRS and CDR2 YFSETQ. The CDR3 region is CASSKEAGIHNEQFF. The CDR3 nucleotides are TGCGCCAGCAGCAAGGAAGCGGGAATCCACAATGAGCAGTTCTTC. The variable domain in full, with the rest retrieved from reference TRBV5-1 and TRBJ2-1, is KAGVTQTPRYLIKTRGQQVTLSCSPISGHRSVSWYQQTPGQGLQFLFEYFSETQRNKGNFPGRFSGRQFSNSRSEMNVSTLELGDSALYLCASSKEAGIHNEQFFGPGTRLTVL.

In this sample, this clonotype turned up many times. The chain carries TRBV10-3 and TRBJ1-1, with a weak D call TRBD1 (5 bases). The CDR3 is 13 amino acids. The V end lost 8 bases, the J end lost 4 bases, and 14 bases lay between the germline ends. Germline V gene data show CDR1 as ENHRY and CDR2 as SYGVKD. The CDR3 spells CAISSGWATEAFF. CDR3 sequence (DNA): TGTGCCATCTCATCAGGGTGGGCCACTGAAGCTTTCTTT.